This T cell receptor (beta chain) was recorded in a study of blood T cell repertoires in COVID-19. Authors' data handling: Using reference gene primer amplification, nucleated cell counts were estimated. Only in-frame clones appear in the TCRdb table, and some are missing; sequencing was by immunoSEQ multiplex PCR. That table furnishes V, J and clone size, whereas the DNA furnished D and trimming. The table has about 39,000 clones, around 86% seen once. With regard to this clone: In the same sample, other DNA sequences code for this CDR3.

The specimen was peripheral blood. This sequence was found in a man aged 40-49 years with active COVID-19.

The CDR3 is CASRAGTANTGELFF. The CDR3 DNA follows: TGTGCCAGCAGAGCTGGGACAGCGAACACCGGGGAGCTGTTTTTT. The J gene is TRBJ2-2, the V gene TRBV6-5; 7 nucleotides align to TRBD1. V lost 6 bases, J lost 0 bases, and 4 bases stayed unmatched. CDR1 and CDR2 from the germline V gene are MNHEY and SVGAGI. The CDR3 spans 15 residues.